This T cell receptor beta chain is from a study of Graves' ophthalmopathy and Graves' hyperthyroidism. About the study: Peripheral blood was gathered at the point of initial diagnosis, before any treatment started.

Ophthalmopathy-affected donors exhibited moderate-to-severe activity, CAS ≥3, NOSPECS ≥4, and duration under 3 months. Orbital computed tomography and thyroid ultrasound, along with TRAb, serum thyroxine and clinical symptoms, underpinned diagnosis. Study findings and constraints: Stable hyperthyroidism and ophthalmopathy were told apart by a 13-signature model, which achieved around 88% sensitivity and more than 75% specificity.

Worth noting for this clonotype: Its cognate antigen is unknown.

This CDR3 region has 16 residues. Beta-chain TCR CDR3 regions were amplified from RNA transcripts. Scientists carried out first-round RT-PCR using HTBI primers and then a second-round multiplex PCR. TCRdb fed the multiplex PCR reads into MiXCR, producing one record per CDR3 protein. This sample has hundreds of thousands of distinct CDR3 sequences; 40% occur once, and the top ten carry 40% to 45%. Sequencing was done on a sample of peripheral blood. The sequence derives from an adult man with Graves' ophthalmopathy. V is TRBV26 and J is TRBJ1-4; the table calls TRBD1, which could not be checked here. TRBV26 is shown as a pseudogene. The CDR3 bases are TGTGCCAGCAGTTCAACCTCCGGACAGGGTACTGAAAAACTGTTTTTT. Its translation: CASSSTSGQGTEKLFF.